This T cell receptor beta chain was captured by sequencing in a study of CD8 T cells in ankylosing spondylitis. Study-wide results and caveats: Enrichment of disease-linked clones was reportedly significant in matched ankylosing spondylitis synovial fluid. Previously reported in reactive arthritis synovial fluid and blood were some of the motif variants.

This clonotype appeared many times. The target antigen is unknown. The ends were cut back, 5 bases at V and 4 bases at J, with 15 bases in the middle. The germline gives CDR1 SEHNR, CDR2 FQNEAQ (reference sequence). The CDR3 totals 15 residues. Molecular-barcoded quantitative 5'-RACE produced these TCR beta libraries. TCRdb redid the calling of the 5' RACE reads with MiXCR, one entry per CDR3 protein. Of roughly 100,000 distinct CDR3 sequences in the sample, about 8.3% are singletons; the top ten hold around 10%. Sequenced: blood, either unsorted or a sorted T cell fraction (not recorded which). The source of this sequence is a male donor with ankylosing spondylitis or in good health (not recorded which). The genes are TRBV7-9 and TRBJ2-1, with TRBD1 as a possible D gene (5 bases). The CDR3 DNA reads as TGTGCCAGCAGCCTGCTTGGGGCTCTATACAATGAGCAGTTCTTC. The encoded protein is CASSLLGALYNEQFF.